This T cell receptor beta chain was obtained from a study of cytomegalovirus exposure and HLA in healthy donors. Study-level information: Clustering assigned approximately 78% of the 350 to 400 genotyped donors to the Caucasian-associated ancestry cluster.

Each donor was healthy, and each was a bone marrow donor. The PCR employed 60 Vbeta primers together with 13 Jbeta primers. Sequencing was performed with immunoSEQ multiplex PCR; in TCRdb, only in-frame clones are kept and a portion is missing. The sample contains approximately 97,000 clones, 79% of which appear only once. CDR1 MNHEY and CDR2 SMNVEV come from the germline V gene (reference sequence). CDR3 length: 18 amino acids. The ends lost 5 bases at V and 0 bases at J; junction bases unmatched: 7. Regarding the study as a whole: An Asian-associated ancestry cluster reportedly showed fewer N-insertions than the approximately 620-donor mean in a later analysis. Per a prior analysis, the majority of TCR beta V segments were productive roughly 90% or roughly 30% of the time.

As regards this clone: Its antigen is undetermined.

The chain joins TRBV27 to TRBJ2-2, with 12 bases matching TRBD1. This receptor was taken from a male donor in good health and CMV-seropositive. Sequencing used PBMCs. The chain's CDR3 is CASSHRDRGRANTGELFF. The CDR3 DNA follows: TGTGCCAGCAGTCACCGGGACAGGGGGCGCGCGAACACCGGGGAGCTGTTTTTT.